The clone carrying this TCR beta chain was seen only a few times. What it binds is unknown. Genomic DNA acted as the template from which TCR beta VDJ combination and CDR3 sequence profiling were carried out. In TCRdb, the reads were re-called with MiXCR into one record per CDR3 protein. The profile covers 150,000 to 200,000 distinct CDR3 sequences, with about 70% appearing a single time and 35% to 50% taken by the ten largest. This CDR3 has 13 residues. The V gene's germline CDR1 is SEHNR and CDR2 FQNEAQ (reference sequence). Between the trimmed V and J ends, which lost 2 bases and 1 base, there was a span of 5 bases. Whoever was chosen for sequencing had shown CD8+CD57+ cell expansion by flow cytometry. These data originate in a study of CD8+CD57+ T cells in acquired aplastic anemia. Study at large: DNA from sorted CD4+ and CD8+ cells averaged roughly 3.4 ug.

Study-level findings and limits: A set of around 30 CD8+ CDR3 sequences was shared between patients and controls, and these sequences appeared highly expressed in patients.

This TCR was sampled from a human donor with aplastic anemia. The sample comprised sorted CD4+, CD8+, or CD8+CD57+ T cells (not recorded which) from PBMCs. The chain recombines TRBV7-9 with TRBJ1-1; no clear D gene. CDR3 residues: CASSLRENTEAFF. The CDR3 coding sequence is TGTGCCAGCAGCTTAAGAGAGAACACTGAAGCTTTCTTT.